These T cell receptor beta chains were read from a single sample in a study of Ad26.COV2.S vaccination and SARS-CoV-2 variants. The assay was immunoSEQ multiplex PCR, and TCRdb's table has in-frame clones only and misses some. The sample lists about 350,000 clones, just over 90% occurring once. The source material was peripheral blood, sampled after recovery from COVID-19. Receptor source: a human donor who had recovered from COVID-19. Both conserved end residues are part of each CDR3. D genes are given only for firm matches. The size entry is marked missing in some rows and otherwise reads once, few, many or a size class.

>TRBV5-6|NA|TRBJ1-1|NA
CASSGTGTKMNTEAFF
TGTGCCAGCAGCGGAACCGGGACAAAGATGAACACTGAAGCTTTCTTT
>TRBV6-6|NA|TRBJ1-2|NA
CASNPIENYGYTF
TGTGCCAGCAACCCGATCGAGAACTATGGCTACACCTTC
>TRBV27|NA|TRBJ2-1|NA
CASSFLSGYNEQFF
TGTGCCAGCAGTTTCCTTAGCGGCTACAATGAGCAGTTCTTC
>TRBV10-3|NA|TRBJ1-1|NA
CAISEGGGGNTEAFF
TGTGCCATCAGTGAAGGAGGGGGTGGGAACACTGAAGCTTTCTTT
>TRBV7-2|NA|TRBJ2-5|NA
CASSLAGRETQYF
TGTGCCAGCAGCTTAGCGGGTAGAGAGACCCAGTACTTC
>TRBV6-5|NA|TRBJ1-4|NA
CASSYGATNEKLFF
TGTGCCAGCAGTTATGGTGCAACTAATGAAAAACTGTTTTTT
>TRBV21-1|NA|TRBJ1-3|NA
CASSPRGGRPGNTIYF
TGTGCCAGCAGCCCTCGAGGGGGCCGTCCTGGAAACACCATATATTTT
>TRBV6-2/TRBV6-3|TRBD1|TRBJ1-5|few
CASSTDGQGRLSNQPQHF
TGTGCCAGCAGCACCGACGGACAGGGAAGACTCAGCAATCAGCCCCAGCATTTT
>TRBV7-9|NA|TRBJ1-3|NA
CASSLARPLGGTGNTIYF
TGTGCCAGCAGCTTAGCGCGGCCGTTGGGAGGCACTGGAAACACCATATATTTT
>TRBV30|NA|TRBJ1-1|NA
CAWSERALAGTEAFF
TGTGCCTGGAGTGAGAGGGCCCTGGCAGGGACTGAAGCTTTCTTT
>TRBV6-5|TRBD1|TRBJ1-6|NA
CASSYSGQSYNSPLHF
TGTGCCAGCAGTTACTCGGGACAGAGCTATAATTCACCCCTCCACTTT
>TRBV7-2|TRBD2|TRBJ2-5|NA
CASSLNPAVAGETQYF
TGTGCCAGCAGCTTAAACCCGGCTGTAGCGGGAGAGACCCAGTACTTC
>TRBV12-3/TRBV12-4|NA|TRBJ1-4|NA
CASSLGEKLFF
TGTGCCAGCAGCCTAGGGGAAAAACTGTTTTTT
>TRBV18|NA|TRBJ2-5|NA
CASSLLPGTSRETQYF
TGTGCCAGCTCACTACTCCCGGGGACCAGTAGGGAGACCCAGTACTTC
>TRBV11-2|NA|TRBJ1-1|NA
CASSSPGVGATEAFF
TGTGCCAGCAGCTCCCCAGGGGTAGGGGCCACTGAAGCTTTCTTT
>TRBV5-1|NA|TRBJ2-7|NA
CASSLARAGEQYF
TGCGCCAGCAGCTTGGCCAGGGCCGGCGAGCAGTACTTC
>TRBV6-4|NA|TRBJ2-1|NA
CASGGGGPADEQFF
TGTGCCAGCGGGGGAGGGGGCCCGGCAGATGAGCAGTTCTTC
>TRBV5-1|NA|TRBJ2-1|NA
CASGDYNEQFF
TGCGCCAGTGGGGATTACAATGAGCAGTTCTTC
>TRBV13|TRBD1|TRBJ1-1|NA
CASSLRTGMNTEAFF
TGTGCCAGCAGCCTTCGGACAGGCATGAACACTGAAGCTTTCTTT
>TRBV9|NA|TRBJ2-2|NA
CASSVGGVRELFF
TGTGCCAGCAGCGTAGGGGGAGTTAGGGAGCTGTTTTTT
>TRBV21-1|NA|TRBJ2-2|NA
CASTPFGGWGIGELFF
TGTGCCAGCACTCCTTTTGGGGGATGGGGTATCGGGGAGCTGTTTTTT
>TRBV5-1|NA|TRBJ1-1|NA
CASSLFVPLNTEAFF
TGCGCCAGCAGCTTGTTTGTTCCCCTGAACACTGAAGCTTTCTTT
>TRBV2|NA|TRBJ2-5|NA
CASSEARAGGETQYF
TGTGCCAGCAGTGAAGCGAGGGCAGGGGGGGAGACCCAGTACTTC
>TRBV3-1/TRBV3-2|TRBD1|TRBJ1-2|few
CASSQDRYQQGPRGYTF
TGTGCCAGCAGCCAAGATCGTTATCAACAGGGGCCGCGGGGCTACACCTTC
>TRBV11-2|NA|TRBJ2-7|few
CASSLEAVPTYEQYF
TGTGCCAGCAGCTTAGAGGCGGTCCCCACCTACGAGCAGTACTTC
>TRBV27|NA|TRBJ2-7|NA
CASSLGPTYEQYF
TGTGCCAGCAGTTTAGGACCGACCTACGAGCAGTACTTC
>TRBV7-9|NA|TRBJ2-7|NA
CASSSTVSGQIYEQYF
TGTGCCAGCAGCTCTACCGTATCGGGACAAATTTACGAGCAGTACTTC
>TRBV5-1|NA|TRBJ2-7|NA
CASSLAILGGYEQYF
TGCGCCAGCAGCTTGGCCATCCTGGGCGGCTACGAGCAGTACTTC
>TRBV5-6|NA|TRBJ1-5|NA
CASSWGRSNQPQHF
TGTGCCAGCAGCTGGGGAAGGAGCAATCAGCCCCAGCATTTT
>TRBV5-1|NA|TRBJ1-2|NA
CASSGEIQGRGGYTF
TGCGCCAGCAGCGGCGAAATCCAGGGACGAGGAGGCTACACCTTC
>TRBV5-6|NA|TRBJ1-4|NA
CASSASTATNEKLFF
TGTGCCAGCAGCGCCTCGACAGCAACTAATGAAAAACTGTTTTTT
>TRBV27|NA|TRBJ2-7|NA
CASSLSSYEQYF
TGTGCCAGCAGTCTCAGCTCCTACGAGCAGTACTTC
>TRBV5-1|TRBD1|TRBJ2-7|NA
CASSLLGTGVGEQYF
TGCGCCAGCAGCTTGCTTGGGACAGGGGTGGGCGAGCAGTACTTC
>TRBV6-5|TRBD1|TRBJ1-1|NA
CASRQGVLFEAFF
TGTGCCAGCAGACAGGGGGTACTCTTTGAAGCTTTCTTT
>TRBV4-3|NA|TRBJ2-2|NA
CASSQGGHGTGELFF
TGCGCCAGCAGCCAAGGGGGACATGGGACCGGGGAGCTGTTTTTT
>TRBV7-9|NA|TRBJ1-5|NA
CASSLVGQPQHF
TGTGCCAGCAGCTTGGTGGGGCAGCCCCAGCATTTT
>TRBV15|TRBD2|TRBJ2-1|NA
CATRRSGGAYNEQFF
TGTGCCACCAGGCGTAGCGGGGGGGCTTACAATGAGCAGTTCTTC
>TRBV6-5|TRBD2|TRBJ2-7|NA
CASSYGAGGNEQYF
TGTGCCAGCAGTTACGGGGCCGGGGGGAACGAGCAGTACTTC
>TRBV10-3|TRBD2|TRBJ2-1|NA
CAILPTSGGASEQFF
TGTGCCATCCTTCCGACTAGCGGGGGGGCCAGTGAGCAGTTCTTC
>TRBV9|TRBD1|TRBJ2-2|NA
CASSAPQQGANTGELFF
TGTGCCAGCAGCGCTCCCCAACAGGGGGCAAACACCGGGGAGCTGTTTTTT
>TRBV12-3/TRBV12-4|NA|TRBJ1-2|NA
CASFSGGYTF
TGTGCCAGCTTCTCGGGTGGCTACACCTTC
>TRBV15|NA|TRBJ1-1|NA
CATSRTSTEAFF
TGTGCCACCAGCAGGACGAGCACTGAAGCTTTCTTT
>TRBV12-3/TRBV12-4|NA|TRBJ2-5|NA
CASSFPGRETQYF
TGTGCCAGCAGTTTCCCAGGGAGGGAGACCCAGTACTTC
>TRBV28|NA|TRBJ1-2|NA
CASSQIGGGANTASYGYTF
TGTGCCAGCAGTCAAATCGGGGGTGGGGCCAACACTGCCTCCTATGGCTACACCTTC
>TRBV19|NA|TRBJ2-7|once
CASSVNREEQYF
TGTGCCAGTAGTGTCAACAGGGAAGAGCAGTACTTC
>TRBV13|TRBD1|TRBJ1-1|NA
CASSPRPQGDTEAFF
TGTGCCAGCAGCCCCCGGCCGCAGGGGGACACTGAAGCTTTCTTT
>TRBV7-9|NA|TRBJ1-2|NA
CASSSPWTGYGYTF
TGTGCCAGCAGCAGCCCCTGGACTGGCTATGGCTACACCTTC
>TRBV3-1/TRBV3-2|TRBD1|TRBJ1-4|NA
CASSLGTGNEKLFF
TGTGCCAGCAGCCTCGGGACAGGGAACGAAAAACTGTTTTTT
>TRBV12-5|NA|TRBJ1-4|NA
CASGLVRGELFF
TGTGCTAGTGGTTTGGTACGAGGGGAACTGTTTTTT
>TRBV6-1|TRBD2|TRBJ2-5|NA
CASSEVSGGTQETQYF
TGTGCCAGCAGTGAAGTGAGCGGGGGTACCCAAGAGACCCAGTACTTC
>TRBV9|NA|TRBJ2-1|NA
CASSLDLSSYNEQFF
TGTGCCAGCAGCCTAGACCTAAGCTCCTACAATGAGCAGTTCTTC
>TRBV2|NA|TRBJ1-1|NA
CASSRLNTEAFF
TGTGCCAGCAGTCGACTGAACACTGAAGCTTTCTTT
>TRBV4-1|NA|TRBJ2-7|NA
CASSQEGAARVYEQYF
TGCGCCAGCAGCCAAGAGGGCGCCGCTCGGGTCTACGAGCAGTACTTC
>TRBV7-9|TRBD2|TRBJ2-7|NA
CASSLGGGTYEQYF
TGTGCCAGCAGCTTAGGGGGAGGGACCTACGAGCAGTACTTC
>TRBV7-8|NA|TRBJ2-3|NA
CASSRQITDTQYF
TGTGCCAGCAGCCGACAGATCACAGATACGCAGTATTTT
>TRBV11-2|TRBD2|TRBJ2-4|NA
CASSLGTSGGTEGFQYF
TGTGCCAGCAGCTTGGGGACTAGCGGGGGGACGGAGGGATTTCAGTACTTC
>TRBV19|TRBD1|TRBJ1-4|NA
CASSMITGGSEKLFF
TGTGCCAGTAGTATGATTACAGGGGGCAGTGAAAAACTGTTTTTT
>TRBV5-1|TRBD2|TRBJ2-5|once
CASSWGGRGASETQYF
TGCGCCAGCAGCTGGGGTGGGCGGGGGGCCTCAGAGACCCAGTACTTC
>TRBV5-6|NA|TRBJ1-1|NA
CASSSTGRGQLTEAFF
TGTGCCAGCAGCTCCACGGGCCGGGGGCAGCTCACTGAAGCTTTCTTT